A selection of T cell receptor beta chains follows, all from one sample in a study of T cells after yellow fever vaccination. TCRdb processed the 5' RACE reads anew with MiXCR; each CDR3 protein has one entry. The repertoire holds roughly 500,000 distinct CDR3 sequences, with roughly a fifth as singletons. Sample: PBMCs, taken 15 days after the yellow fever booster vaccination. The receptors derive from a man aged 30-40 years who received the YFV17D yellow fever vaccine. The CDR3 runs from the conserved cysteine through the conserved F or W. The D gene is left open where the match is weak. A clone size is listed for some rows: how often the clone was seen (once, few, many), or a class if it is expanded.

J gene: TRBJ1-2
V gene: TRBV6-6
D gene: TRBD1
clone size: few
CDR3 protein: CASRPTGADGYTF
CDR3 DNA: TGTGCCAGCCGTCCGACAGGGGCAGACGGCTACACCTTC

J gene: TRBJ2-3
V gene: TRBV11-2
D gene: TRBD1
clone size: few
CDR3 protein: CASGDRDRGPDTQYF
CDR3 DNA: TGTGCCAGCGGGGACCGGGACAGGGGTCCAGATACGCAGTATTTT

J gene: TRBJ2-3
V gene: TRBV6-2/TRBV6-3
D gene: TRBD2
clone size: few
CDR3 protein: CASSSLAASSTQYF
CDR3 DNA: TGTGCCAGCAGTTCCCTAGCGGCCTCCAGTACGCAGTATTTT

J gene: TRBJ1-3
V gene: TRBV10-3
D gene: NA
clone size: few
CDR3 protein: CAIWAGSGNTIYF
CDR3 DNA: TGTGCCATCTGGGCCGGGTCTGGAAACACCATATATTTT

J gene: TRBJ2-3
V gene: TRBV7-2
D gene: TRBD1
clone size: few
CDR3 protein: CASRQQGMADTQYF
CDR3 DNA: TGTGCCAGCAGACAACAGGGGATGGCAGATACGCAGTATTTT

J gene: TRBJ2-1
V gene: TRBV12-3/TRBV12-4
D gene: NA
clone size: few
CDR3 protein: CASSKRQRLSNEEQFF
CDR3 DNA: TGTGCCAGCAGCAAAAGACAACGACTCTCCAACGAGGAGCAGTTCTTC

J gene: TRBJ2-7
V gene: TRBV29-1
D gene: TRBD2
clone size: few
CDR3 protein: CSGGASGLGEQYF
CDR3 DNA: TGCAGCGGTGGGGCTAGCGGACTTGGGGAGCAGTACTTC

J gene: TRBJ2-1
V gene: TRBV7-2
D gene: NA
clone size: few
CDR3 protein: CASSNGIALSSYNEQFF
CDR3 DNA: TGTGCCAGCAGCAACGGAATTGCGCTGAGCTCCTACAATGAGCAGTTCTTC

J gene: TRBJ2-1
V gene: TRBV14
D gene: NA
clone size: few
CDR3 protein: CASSQVGGVSYNEQFF
CDR3 DNA: TGTGCCAGCAGCCAAGTTGGGGGAGTTTCCTACAATGAGCAGTTCTTC

J gene: TRBJ2-5
V gene: TRBV5-4
D gene: NA
clone size: NA
CDR3 protein: CASSLLSGEGLETQYF
CDR3 DNA: TGTGCCAGCAGCTTGTTGTCGGGCGAGGGGTTAGAGACCCAGTACTTC